The present T cell receptor (beta chain) was sequenced within a study of identical twins. Whole-study findings and limits: Analyses of zero insertions could, in part, be confounded by invariant MAIT and iNKT cells.

Germline CDR1 reads SGHTA; CDR2 reads FQGTGA. The V gene lost 5 bases and the J gene lost 7 bases, with 11 bases spanning the gap. This CDR3 spans 12 amino acids. A universal primer site came from template switching; cDNA carried unique molecular identifiers. Each CDR3 protein is one row after TCRdb ran MiXCR on the 5' RACE reads. The sample yields 510,000 or so distinct CDR3 sequences, around 15% seen once. The table lists this clonotype with a count of one. The antigen remains unidentified. The sample was also linked to a second study, of yellow fever vaccine responses in identical twins. Per that paper: Twins showed a vaccine T cell response that reportedly seemed partly convergent, partly personalized.

This TCR was recovered from a woman aged 18-29 years in good health. The sample was CD4+ T cells sorted from blood. The chain has TRBV7-3 and TRBJ1-1; tentatively, D is TRBD1 (6 bases). CDR3: CASSPVQGEAFF. CDR3 nucleotide sequence: TGTGCCAGCAGCCCCGTACAGGGTGAAGCTTTCTTT.